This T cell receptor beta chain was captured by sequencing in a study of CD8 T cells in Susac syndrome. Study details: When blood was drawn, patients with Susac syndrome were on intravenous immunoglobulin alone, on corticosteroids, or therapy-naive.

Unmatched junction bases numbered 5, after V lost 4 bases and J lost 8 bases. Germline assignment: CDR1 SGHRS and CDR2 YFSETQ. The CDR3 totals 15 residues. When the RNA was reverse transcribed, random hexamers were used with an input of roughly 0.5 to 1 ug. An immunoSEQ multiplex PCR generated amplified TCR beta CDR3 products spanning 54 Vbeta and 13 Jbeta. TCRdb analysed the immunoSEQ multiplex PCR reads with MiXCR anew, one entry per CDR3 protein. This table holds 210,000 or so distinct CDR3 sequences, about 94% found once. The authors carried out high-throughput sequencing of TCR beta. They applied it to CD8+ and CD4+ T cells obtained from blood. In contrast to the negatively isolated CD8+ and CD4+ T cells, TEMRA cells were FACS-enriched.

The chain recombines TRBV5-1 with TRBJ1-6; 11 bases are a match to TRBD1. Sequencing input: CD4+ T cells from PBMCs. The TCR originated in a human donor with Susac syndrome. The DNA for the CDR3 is TGCGCCAGCAGCACCACGGGACAGGGGGATTCACCCCTCCACTTT. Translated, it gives CASSTTGQGDSPLHF.